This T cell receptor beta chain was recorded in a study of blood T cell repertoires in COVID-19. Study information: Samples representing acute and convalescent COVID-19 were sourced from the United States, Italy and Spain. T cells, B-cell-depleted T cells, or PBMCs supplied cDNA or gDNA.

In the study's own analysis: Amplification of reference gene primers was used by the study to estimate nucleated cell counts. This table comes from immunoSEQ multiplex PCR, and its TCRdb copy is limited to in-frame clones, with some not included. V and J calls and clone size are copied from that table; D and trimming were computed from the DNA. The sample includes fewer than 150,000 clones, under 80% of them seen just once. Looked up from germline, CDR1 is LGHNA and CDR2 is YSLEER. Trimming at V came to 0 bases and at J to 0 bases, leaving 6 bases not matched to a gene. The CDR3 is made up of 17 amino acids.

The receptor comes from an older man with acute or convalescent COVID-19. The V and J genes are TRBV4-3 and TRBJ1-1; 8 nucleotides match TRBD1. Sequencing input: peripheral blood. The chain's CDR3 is CASSQDPADRVNTEAFF. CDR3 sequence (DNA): TGCGCCAGCAGCCAAGACCCAGCGGACAGGGTGAACACTGAAGCTTTCTTT.